The clone carrying this T cell receptor (beta chain) has ten or more counts. The antigen is unknown. Germline loops: CDR1 SGHTA, CDR2 FQGNSA. This CDR3 is 15 amino acids long. The ends were cut back, 1 base at V and 2 bases at J, with 10 bases in the middle. The data were obtained in a study of T cells after posttransplantation cyclophosphamide. Study-wide results and caveats: TRB overlap between skin or GI tissue T cells and blood was limited.

The method was immunoSEQ multiplex PCR; TCRdb's version includes in-frame clones alone and lacks a portion of them. The repertoire consists of some 23,000 clones, none detected only once. Sequencing input: PBMCs. This sequence joins TRBV7-2 and TRBJ2-3; D not certain. This TCR derives from a woman aged 45-59 years in good health, CMV-negative, and a related stem cell transplant donor. This CDR3 reads CASSLVASFTDTQYF. CDR3 in DNA: TGTGCCAGCAGCTTAGTGGCCTCCTTCACAGATACGCAGTATTTT.